Shown below are 10 T cell receptor beta chains from a single sample sequenced in a study of response to subunit inactivated influenza vaccine (dated by TCRdb to 2016 to 2019). Libraries were prepared through RT-PCR. The instrument was an Illumina HiSeq 2500. The raw public reads went through TCRdb reprocessing: fastp at Q25, MiXCR clone calling, in-frame beta chains kept. For every CDR3 protein sequence, its rows merge into one entry that carries the most common genes and DNA. This sample gives just under 550,000 distinct CDR3 sequences in total; 20% to 25% of them show up just once. The top ten hold around 2.8% of the sample. This sample was also put to use in a study of T cells expressing NK-cell markers. Looking at the second paper: The TCR beta cDNA libraries were made using 5'RACE template switching, a step that added both a universal primer site and unique molecular identifiers.

This specimen was CD4+ T cells sorted from PBMCs, taken 11 to 12 days after vaccination. The source is a man aged 50 to 59 who received an inactivated influenza vaccine. Donor details come from another sample of the same person, matched by shared clones.

This clonotype was recorded at least ten times. The chain carries TRBV6-5 and TRBJ2-3; 8 bases map to TRBD2. Looked up from germline, CDR1 is MNHEY and CDR2 is SVGAGI. J gave up 7 bases and V 0 bases, and 6 bases lay outside the gene matches. The CDR3 is made up of 15 amino acids. CDR3 amino acids: CASSYSSSGGNTQYF. CDR3 DNA: TGTGCCAGCAGTTACTCTTCATCGGGGGGGAATACGCAGTATTTT.

The chain has TRBV6-2 or TRBV6-3 and TRBJ2-1, with 8 bases aligning to TRBD2. The germline CDR1 and CDR2 sequences are MNHEY and SVGEGT. The CDR3 loop spans 16 amino acids. With 6 bases clipped from V and 3 bases from J, the junction kept 10 bases outside the gene matches. CDR3 nucleotide sequence: TGTGCCAGCAGCAGATCCGGGACTAGGGACTACAATGAGCAGTTCTTC. This translates into CASSRSGTRDYNEQFF.

The chain couples TRBV7-7 to TRBJ2-7, with D perhaps TRBD1 (6 bases). Germline CDR1 SSHAT, CDR2 FNYEAQ (reference sequence). Between the trimmed V and J ends, which lost 6 bases and 6 bases, there was a span of 18 bases. This CDR3 spans 14 amino acids. The CDR3 nucleotides read TGTGCCAGCAGTTCTAACACAGGGTCGGGCGAGCAGTACTTC. Its translation is CASSSNTGSGEQYF.

This clonotype turned up a few times. The genes are TRBV7-9 and TRBJ2-3, with 14 nucleotides matching TRBD2. This CDR3 comprises 16 residues. Germline V gene sequence: CDR1 SEHNR, CDR2 FQNEAQ (reference sequence). After removal of 5 bases from V and 6 bases from J, the junction contained 7 bases not matched to a gene. The CDR3 DNA is TGTGCCAGCAGCCCCGGGACTAGCGGGAGCAGGGATACGCAGTATTTT. It codes for CASSPGTSGSRDTQYF.

This clonotype was counted at least ten times. The CDR3 nucleotides are TGTGCCAGCAAACAGAGGGGACAGGGTGGCGACGAGCAGTACTTC. This encodes CASKQRGQGGDEQYF. The J gene is TRBJ2-7, the V gene TRBV12-3 or TRBV12-4; the match to TRBD1 covers 9 bases. Losses at the gene ends were 7 bases for V and 5 bases for J; bases not matched to a gene: 12. This CDR3 region has 15 residues.

This rearrangement joins TRBV28 to TRBJ2-1; D not certain. The ends were cut back, 4 bases at V and 0 bases at J, with 13 bases in the middle. The CDR3 loop spans 16 amino acids. Germline loops: CDR1 MDHEN, CDR2 SYDVKM. This CDR3 is CASSSFVLSSYNEQFF. CDR3 DNA: TGTGCCAGCAGTTCCTTTGTCCTGAGCTCCTACAATGAGCAGTTCTTC.

The rearrangement uses TRBV6-1 and TRBJ2-4; D perhaps matches TRBD2 (5 bases). CDR1 MNHNS and CDR2 SASEGT come from the germline V gene. The CDR3 runs 15 residues. The V and J ends lost 9 bases and 0 bases respectively, with 15 bases between them. The CDR3 region is CAREGSPLAKNIQYF. CDR3 in DNA: TGTGCCAGGGAAGGGAGTCCTTTAGCCAAAAACATTCAGTACTTC.

This clonotype was found a few times. The V and J genes are TRBV4-1 and TRBJ1-1; possible D gene TRBD1, 5 bases. Germline V gives CDR1 MGHRA, CDR2 YSYEKL. V was shortened by 1 base and J by 4 bases, with 13 bases between the two germline ends. This CDR3 contains 15 residues. CDR3 bases: TGCGCCAGCAGCCAAGGCAGTGGGGGGGGCACTGAAGCTTTCTTT. It yields the protein CASSQGSGGGTEAFF.

V usage is TRBV10-3 and J usage is TRBJ1-5; 9 bases fit TRBD1. V lost 6 bases and J lost 1; bases outside the gene matches: 4. CDR1 is ENHRY and CDR2 is SYGVKD in the germline V gene. The CDR3 is 15 amino acids. The DNA for the CDR3 is TGTGCCATCAGACAGGGGGCTGGGAGCAATCAGCCCCAGCATTTT. Its translation is CAIRQGAGSNQPQHF.

The J gene is TRBJ2-5, the V gene TRBV20-1, with D perhaps given as TRBD1 or TRBD2 (6 bases each). This CDR3 has 11 amino acids. Trimming left V 7 bases short and J 5 bases short, with 11 bases between. Germline CDR1 DFQATT, CDR2 SNEGSKA (reference sequence). CDR3 sequence reads: CSVGGLETQYF. DNA of the CDR3: TGCAGTGTAGGGGGGTTGGAGACCCAGTACTTC.